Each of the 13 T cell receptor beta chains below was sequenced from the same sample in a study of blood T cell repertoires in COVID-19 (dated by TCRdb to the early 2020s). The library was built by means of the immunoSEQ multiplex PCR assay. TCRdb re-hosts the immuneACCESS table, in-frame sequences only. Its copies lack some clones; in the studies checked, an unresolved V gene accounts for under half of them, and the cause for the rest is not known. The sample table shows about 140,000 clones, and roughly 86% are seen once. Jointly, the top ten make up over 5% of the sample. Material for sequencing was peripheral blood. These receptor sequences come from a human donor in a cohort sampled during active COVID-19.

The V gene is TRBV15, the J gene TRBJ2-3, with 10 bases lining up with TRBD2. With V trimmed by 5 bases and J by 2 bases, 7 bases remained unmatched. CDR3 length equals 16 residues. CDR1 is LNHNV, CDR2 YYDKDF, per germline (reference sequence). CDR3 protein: CATSARLAGNTDTQYF. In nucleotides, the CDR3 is TGTGCCACCAGCGCCCGACTAGCGGGTAACACAGATACGCAGTATTTT. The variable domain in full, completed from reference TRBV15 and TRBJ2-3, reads DAMVIQNPRYQVTQFGKPVTLSCSQTLNHNVMYWYQQKSSQAPKLLFHYYDKDFNNEADTPDNFQSRRPNTSFCFLDIRSPGLGDTAMYLCATSARLAGNTDTQYFGPGTRLTVL.

This chain's CDR3 is CASSLGETGELFF. The CDR3 bases are TGTGCCAGCAGCTTAGGAGAGACCGGGGAGCTGTTTTTT. V usage is TRBV7-9 and J usage is TRBJ2-2; D remains ambiguous. The CDR3 spans 13 residues. The V end was cut by 1 base, the J end by 5 bases, with 5 bases between. The germline V gene has CDR1 SEHNR and CDR2 FQNEAQ (reference sequence).

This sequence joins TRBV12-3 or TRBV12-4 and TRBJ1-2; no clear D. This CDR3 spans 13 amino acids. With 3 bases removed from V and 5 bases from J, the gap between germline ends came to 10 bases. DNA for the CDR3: TGTGCCAGCAGTTTTCTCGGGAGTTATGGCTACACCTTC. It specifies CASSFLGSYGYTF.

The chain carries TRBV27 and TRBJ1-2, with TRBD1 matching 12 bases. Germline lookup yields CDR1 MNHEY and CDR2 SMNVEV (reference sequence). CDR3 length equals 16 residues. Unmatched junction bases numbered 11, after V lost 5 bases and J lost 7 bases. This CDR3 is CASSPGQGARSGGYTF. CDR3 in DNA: TGTGCCAGCAGTCCGGGACAGGGGGCGCGGTCTGGTGGCTACACCTTC.

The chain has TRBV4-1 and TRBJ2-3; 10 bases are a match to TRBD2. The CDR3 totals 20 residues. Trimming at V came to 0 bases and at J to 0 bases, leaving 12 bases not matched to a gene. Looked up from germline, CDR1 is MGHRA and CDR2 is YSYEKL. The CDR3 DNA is TGCGCCAGCAGCCAAGACCCGAGGCTAGCGGGGGCCGTTAGCACAGATACGCAGTATTTT. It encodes CASSQDPRLAGAVSTDTQYF.

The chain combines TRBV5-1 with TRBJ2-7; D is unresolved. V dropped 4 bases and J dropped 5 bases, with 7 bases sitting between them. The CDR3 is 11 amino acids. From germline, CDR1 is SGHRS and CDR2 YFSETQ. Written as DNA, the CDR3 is TGCGCCAGCAGCAATTACAACGAGCAGTACTTC. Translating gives CASSNYNEQYF.

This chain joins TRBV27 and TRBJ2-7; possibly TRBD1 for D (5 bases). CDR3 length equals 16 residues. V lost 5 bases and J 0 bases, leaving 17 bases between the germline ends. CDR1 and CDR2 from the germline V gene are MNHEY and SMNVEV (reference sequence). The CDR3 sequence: CASSPSTAQHSYEQYF. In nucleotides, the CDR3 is TGTGCCAGCAGTCCCTCGACAGCTCAACACTCCTACGAGCAGTACTTC.

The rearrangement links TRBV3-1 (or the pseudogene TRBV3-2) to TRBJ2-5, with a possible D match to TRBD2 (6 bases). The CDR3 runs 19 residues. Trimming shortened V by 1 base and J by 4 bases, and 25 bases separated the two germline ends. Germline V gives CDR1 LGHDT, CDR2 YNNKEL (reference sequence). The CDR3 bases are TGTGCCAGCAGCCAAGTCGGCCTCAACCGGGACCCAGCGGGAGAGACCCAGTACTTC. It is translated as CASSQVGLNRDPAGETQYF.

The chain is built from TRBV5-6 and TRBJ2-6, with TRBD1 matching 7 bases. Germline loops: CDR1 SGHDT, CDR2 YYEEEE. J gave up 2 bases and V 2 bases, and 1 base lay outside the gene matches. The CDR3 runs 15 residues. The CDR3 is CASSLRGPGANVLTF. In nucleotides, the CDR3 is TGTGCCAGCAGCTTAAGGGGGCCTGGGGCCAACGTCCTGACTTTC.

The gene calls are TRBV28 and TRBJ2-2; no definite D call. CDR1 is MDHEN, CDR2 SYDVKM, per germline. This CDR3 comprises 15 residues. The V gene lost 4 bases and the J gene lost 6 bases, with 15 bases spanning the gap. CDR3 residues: CASSSIAGSPGELFF. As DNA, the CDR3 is TGTGCCAGCAGTTCCATCGCAGGCTCTCCCGGGGAGCTGTTTTTT.

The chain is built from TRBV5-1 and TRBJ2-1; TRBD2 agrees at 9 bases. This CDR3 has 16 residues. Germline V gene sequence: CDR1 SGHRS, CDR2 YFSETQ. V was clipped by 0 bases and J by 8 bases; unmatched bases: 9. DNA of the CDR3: TGCGCCAGCAGCTTGGGGCGTAGCGGGAGAAGCGATGAGCAGTTCTTC. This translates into CASSLGRSGRSDEQFF. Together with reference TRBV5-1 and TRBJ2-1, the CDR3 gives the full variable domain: KAGVTQTPRYLIKTRGQQVTLSCSPISGHRSVSWYQQTPGQGLQFLFEYFSETQRNKGNFPGRFSGRQFSNSRSEMNVSTLELGDSALYLCASSLGRSGRSDEQFFGPGTRLTVL.

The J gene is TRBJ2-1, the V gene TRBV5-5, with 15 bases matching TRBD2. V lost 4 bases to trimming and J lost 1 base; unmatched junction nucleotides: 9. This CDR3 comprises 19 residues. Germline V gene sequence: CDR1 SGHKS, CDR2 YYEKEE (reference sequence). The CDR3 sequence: CASSRRTSGGARSYNEQFF. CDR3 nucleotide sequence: TGTGCCAGCAGCCGCCGGACTAGCGGGGGGGCCCGGTCCTACAATGAGCAGTTCTTC.

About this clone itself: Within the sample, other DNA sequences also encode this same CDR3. CDR3 in DNA: TGTGCCAGCAGCCTCCGGGGGAACACTGAAGCTTTCTTT. This codes for CASSLRGNTEAFF. The V call is TRBV3-1 (or the pseudogene TRBV3-2), the J call TRBJ1-1; no clear D. Between the trimmed V and J ends, which lost 4 bases and 1 base, there was a span of 7 bases. There are 13 residues in the CDR3. Germline CDR1 LGHDT, CDR2 YNNKEL (reference sequence).